These 10 T cell receptor beta chains were all obtained from the same sample, sequenced in a study of blood T cell repertoires in COVID-19. Libraries were prepared by immunoSEQ multiplex PCR; TCRdb keeps only in-frame clonotypes and omits some of them. The sample has about 140,000 clones, around 90% seen once. What was sequenced was peripheral blood. Source of these receptors: a woman older than 75 with acute or convalescent COVID-19.

V usage is TRBV5-1 and J usage is TRBJ2-2; TRBD1 matches 9 bases. V lost 1 base, J lost 5 bases, and 3 bases stayed unmatched. The germline CDR1 and CDR2 sequences are SGHRS and YFSETQ. This CDR3 contains 15 residues. CDR3 region: CASSLQGQGTGELFF. CDR3 coding DNA: TGCGCCAGCAGCTTGCAAGGACAGGGGACCGGGGAGCTGTTTTTT.

The chain's CDR3 is CASSSGRTAAYEQYF. The CDR3 bases are TGCGCCAGCAGCTCTGGTCGCACAGCAGCCTACGAGCAGTACTTC. The rearrangement uses TRBV5-1 and TRBJ2-7; no definite D call. Trimming removed 3 bases at V and 2 bases at J, with 15 bases between. Germline CDR1 is SGHRS and CDR2 is YFSETQ. The CDR3 spans 15 residues.

The gene calls are TRBV9 and TRBJ1-3; unclear D gene. CDR1 SGDLS and CDR2 YYNGEE come from the germline V gene. The CDR3 runs 12 residues. Trimming took 7 bases from V and 0 from J, leaving 5 bases between them. CDR3 nucleotides: TGTGCCAGCCAGGACTCTGGAAACACCATATATTTT. This gives the protein CASQDSGNTIYF. Filled out from reference TRBV9 and TRBJ1-3, the complete variable domain reads DSGVTQTPKHLITATGQRVTLRCSPRSGDLSVYWYQQSLDQGLQFLIQYYNGEERAKGNILERFSAQQFPDLHSELNLSSLELGDSALYFCASQDSGNTIYFGEGSWLTVV.

This clone was recorded only once. The genes are TRBV4-1 and TRBJ2-6; 10 bases are a match to TRBD1. Germline values: CDR1 MGHRA, CDR2 YSYEKL. The CDR3 covers 18 residues. V dropped 1 base and J dropped 0; count of bases not matched to a gene: 3. In nucleotides, the CDR3 is TGCGCCAGCAGCCAAGGGACAGGGGGACCCTCTGGGGCCAACGTCCTGACTTTC. It translates to CASSQGTGGPSGANVLTF.

This clone occurred once. The genes are TRBV5-1 and TRBJ2-2; 8 bases line up with TRBD2. Germline values: CDR1 SGHRS, CDR2 YFSETQ. The CDR3 has 16 amino acids. V was clipped by 2 bases and J by 0 bases; unmatched bases: 3. The CDR3 DNA is TGCGCCAGCAGCTTTATAGCGGGGTCGAACACCGGGGAGCTGTTTTTT. This codes for CASSFIAGSNTGELFF.

This clone was seen a handful of times. The V gene is TRBV19, the J gene TRBJ1-5; 11 positions match TRBD1. The V gene's germline CDR1 is LNHDA and CDR2 SQIVND (reference sequence). The CDR3 is 18 residues long. With V trimmed by 4 bases and J by 2 bases, 10 bases remained unmatched. The CDR3 loop reads CASSTRDRGIVGNQPQHF. As DNA, the CDR3 is TGTGCCAGTAGTACCCGGGACAGGGGGATCGTTGGCAATCAGCCCCAGCATTTT.

The rearrangement joins TRBV19 to TRBJ1-3; the D gene is possibly TRBD1 (5 bases). This CDR3 contains 16 residues. The ends were cut back, 5 bases at V and 0 bases at J, with 14 bases in the middle. Germline CDR1 reads LNHDA; CDR2 reads SQIVND (reference sequence). The CDR3 bases are TGTGCCAGTAGTTGGGGACTGGTGGGCTCTGGAAACACCATATATTTT. Translating it yields CASSWGLVGSGNTIYF. The full variable domain, completed using reference TRBV19 and TRBJ1-3, is DGGITQSPKYLFRKEGQNVTLSCEQNLNHDAMYWYRQDPGQGLRLIYYSQIVNDFQKGDIAEGYSVSREKKESFPLTVTSAQKNPTAFYLCASSWGLVGSGNTIYFGEGSWLTVV.

The chain recombines TRBV30 with TRBJ2-7; perhaps TRBD2 as D (6 bases). The CDR3 runs to 14 residues. Germline CDR1 and CDR2: GTSNPN and SVGIG (reference sequence). Trimming removed 2 bases from V and 4 bases from J, with 15 bases in between. CDR3 DNA: TGTGCCTGGAGTAAAACCGGGACTTCTTACGAGCAGTACTTC. Protein sequence: CAWSKTGTSYEQYF. Complete variable domain (other parts from reference TRBV30 and TRBJ2-7): SQTIHQWPATLVQPVGSPLSLECTVEGTSNPNLYWYRQAAGRGLQLLFYSVGIGQISSEVPQNLSASRPQDRQFILSSKKLLLSDSGFYLCAWSKTGTSYEQYFGPGTRLTVT.

The CDR3 is CASSPRPDRIVSEQFF. The DNA for the CDR3 is TGTGCCAGCAGCCCTAGACCCGACAGAATCGTTAGTGAGCAGTTCTTC. The chain is built from TRBV7-2 and TRBJ2-1; possible D gene TRBD1, 5 bases. Germline V lookup: CDR1 SGHTA, CDR2 FQGNSA. Trimming took 5 bases from V and 9 from J, leaving 23 bases between them. The CDR3 contains 16 residues.

The rearrangement links TRBV5-1 to TRBJ2-3, with D perhaps matching TRBD1 (5 bases). The ends were cut back, 5 bases at V and 1 base at J, with 11 bases in the middle. The CDR3 runs 14 residues. Germline values: CDR1 SGHRS, CDR2 YFSETQ. CDR3 DNA: TGCGCCAGCAGACAGGTTTGGGGCACAGATACGCAGTATTTT. Encoded protein: CASRQVWGTDTQYF. Variable domain in full (rest from reference TRBV5-1 and TRBJ2-3): KAGVTQTPRYLIKTRGQQVTLSCSPISGHRSVSWYQQTPGQGLQFLFEYFSETQRNKGNFPGRFSGRQFSNSRSEMNVSTLELGDSALYLCASRQVWGTDTQYFGPGTRLTVL.